This T cell receptor (beta chain) is drawn from a study of blood T cell repertoires in COVID-19. Study in general: Samples representing acute and convalescent COVID-19 were sourced from the United States, Italy and Spain. PBMCs, B-cell-depleted T cells, or T cells were the source of the cDNA or gDNA that made up the material.

The trim removed 6 bases at V and 3 bases at J, leaving 7 bases unmatched. The CDR3 length is 14 residues. Germline-derived CDR1 and CDR2 are MNHEY and SVGAGI. How the authors handled the data: Using reference gene primer amplification, nucleated cell counts were estimated. Sequencing used immunoSEQ multiplex PCR; TCRdb keeps in-frame clones, though not all of them. Clone size and the V and J calls come from that table; the DNA yielded D and trimming. The data hold about 150,000 clones, with roughly 80% observed a single time. The V call is TRBV6-5, the J call TRBJ1-1; 7 bases agree with TRBD1. The sequenced sample consisted of peripheral blood. This TCR derives from a woman aged 40 to 50 with active or convalescent COVID-19. The chain's CDR3 is CASRPRQGDTEAFF. CDR3 coding DNA: TGTGCCAGCAGACCACGACAGGGAGACACTGAAGCTTTCTTT.